One and the same sample provided the 22 T cell receptor beta chains below, sequenced in a study of control samples from healthy donors and cancer patients. The method was immunoSEQ multiplex PCR; TCRdb's version includes in-frame clones alone and lacks a portion of them. Here the sample spans about 120,000 clones, 85% to 95% being singletons. Material for sequencing was blood. The source of these receptors is a young man in good health.

The chain links TRBV6-5 to TRBJ1-1; D ambiguous. CDR1 MNHEY and CDR2 SVGAGI come from the germline V gene. V was trimmed by 0 bases and J by 9 bases, leaving 5 bases between them. The CDR3 covers 11 residues. CDR3 amino acids: CASSYSGKAFF. The DNA of the CDR3 is TGTGCCAGCAGTTACTCAGGCAAAGCTTTCTTT.

In its sample, this clone was seen once. The chain joins TRBV19 to TRBJ1-5; D not resolved. Deletions cut 4 bases from V and 0 bases from J, with 16 bases between. The V gene's germline CDR1 is LNHDA and CDR2 SQIVND (reference sequence). This CDR3 contains 17 residues. For the CDR3, the DNA is TGTGCCAGTAGTACCGTGCCTTTTGCTAATAGCAATCAGCCCCAGCATTTT. Protein sequence: CASSTVPFANSNQPQHF. Full variable domain (rest looked up from reference TRBV19 and TRBJ1-5): DGGITQSPKYLFRKEGQNVTLSCEQNLNHDAMYWYRQDPGQGLRLIYYSQIVNDFQKGDIAEGYSVSREKKESFPLTVTSAQKNPTAFYLCASSTVPFANSNQPQHFGDGTRLSIL.

As for this clone: The same CDR3 can be traced to other DNA sequences in this sample. The chain combines TRBV5-1 with TRBJ2-2, with 11 bases aligning to TRBD1. Germline CDR1 is SGHRS and CDR2 is YFSETQ. Germline trimming cut 0 bases from V and 5 bases from J; bases unmatched to any gene: 6. CDR3 size: 17 residues. The CDR3 region has the DNA TGCGCCAGCAGCTTGGAAGGGACAGGGGGGGCGACCGGGGAGCTGTTTTTT. This codes for CASSLEGTGGATGELFF.

The chain has TRBV6-5 and TRBJ1-6; D remains ambiguous. Trimming took 4 bases from V and 7 from J, leaving 8 bases between them. This CDR3 has 13 residues. Germline CDR1 MNHEY, CDR2 SVGAGI. CDR3 residues: CASSSYMNSPLHF. Written as DNA, the CDR3 is TGTGCCAGCAGTTCATACATGAATTCACCCCTCCACTTT.

V gene TRBV9 combines with J gene TRBJ2-5, with 11 bases matching TRBD2. This CDR3 comprises 14 residues. The V gene's germline CDR1 is SGDLS and CDR2 YYNGEE. The junction had 4 bases not matched to a gene; V was cut back by 2 bases and J by 7 bases. CDR3 in DNA: TGTGCCAGCAGCGTTAGCGGGGGGGGCGTGACCCAGTACTTC. Translating gives CASSVSGGGVTQYF.

This chain connects TRBV6-4 to TRBJ1-1; TRBD1 is a possible D gene (5 bases). V was shortened by 0 bases and J by 10 bases, with 15 bases between the two germline ends. The CDR3 has 14 residues. Germline assignment: CDR1 MRHNA and CDR2 SNTAGT. CDR3 coding DNA: TGTGCCAGCAGTGACTCGAGCAGGGCGGGGAGAGCTTTCTTT. This codes for CASSDSSRAGRAFF.

The chain links TRBV10-2 to TRBJ1-4; TRBD1 agrees at 7 bases. Per germline, CDR1 WSHSY and CDR2 SAAADI. Germline trimming cut 2 bases from V and 7 bases from J; bases unmatched to any gene: 16. This CDR3 is built from 18 residues. The DNA of the CDR3 is TGCGCCAGCAGTGAGGACGGGGGAGGGGGCGCGAGGAGTGAAAAACTGTTTTTT. Protein sequence: CASSEDGGGGARSEKLFF.

The rearrangement links TRBV13 to TRBJ1-1; D ambiguous. The CDR3 consists of 16 residues. Between the trimmed V and J ends, which lost 4 bases and 2 bases, there was a span of 17 bases. Per germline, CDR1 PRHDT and CDR2 FYEKMQ (reference sequence). The CDR3, as DNA: TGTGCCAGCAGCTCCGGTCCGCATTCCCGAAACACTGAAGCTTTCTTT. It specifies CASSSGPHSRNTEAFF.

V usage is TRBV6-5 and J usage is TRBJ1-2, with D perhaps TRBD1 (5 bases). The germline gives CDR1 MNHEY, CDR2 SVGAGI. Trimming shortened V by 0 bases and J by 1 base, and 12 bases separated the two germline ends. This CDR3 contains 16 residues. The CDR3 protein is CASSYSGGTDNYGYTF. Written as DNA, the CDR3 is TGTGCCAGCAGTTACTCGGGGGGGACCGATAACTATGGCTACACCTTC.

J is TRBJ2-7 and V is TRBV19; TRBD1 agrees at 8 bases. Unmatched junction bases numbered 6, after V lost 4 bases and J lost 4 bases. Germline CDR1 LNHDA, CDR2 SQIVND (reference sequence). This CDR3 has 14 amino acids. The CDR3 region is CASSTLDRVYEQYF. CDR3 DNA sequence: TGTGCCAGTAGTACCTTGGACAGGGTTTACGAGCAGTACTTC.

This chain joins TRBV19 and TRBJ1-3; 7 bases agree with TRBD1. CDR1 and CDR2 from the germline V gene are LNHDA and SQIVND (reference sequence). The J segment lost 8 bases and the V segment lost 6 bases, leaving 7 bases of the junction unmatched. CDR3 size: 13 residues. CDR3 sequence (DNA): TGTGCCAGTAGAAGGACAGGAGGGGACACCATATATTTT. Its protein is CASRRTGGDTIYF. Looking up the rest from reference TRBV19 and TRBJ1-3 gives the full variable domain: DGGITQSPKYLFRKEGQNVTLSCEQNLNHDAMYWYRQDPGQGLRLIYYSQIVNDFQKGDIAEGYSVSREKKESFPLTVTSAQKNPTAFYLCASRRTGGDTIYFGEGSWLTVV.

The V and J genes are TRBV10-3 and TRBJ2-3; no reliable D call. The V gene's germline CDR1 is ENHRY and CDR2 SYGVKD. The CDR3 length is 12 residues. V lost 2 bases and J lost 6, with 6 bases in between. The CDR3 coding sequence is TGTGCCATCAGTGAGGTCGGGGATACGCAGTATTTT. Amino acids: CAISEVGDTQYF.

The V and J genes are TRBV24-1 and TRBJ2-2; no definite D call. The ends were cut back, 5 bases at V and 7 bases at J, with 7 bases in the middle. The length of the CDR3 is 12 residues. CDR1 and CDR2 from the germline V gene are KGHDR and SFDVKD. The CDR3 protein is CATSVVGGELFF. The DNA of the CDR3 is TGTGCCACCAGTGTGGTCGGCGGGGAGCTGTTTTTT.

The V and J genes are TRBV7-8 and TRBJ2-7, with 7 bases that match TRBD1. The V segment lost 2 bases and the J segment 5 bases; nucleotides outside the gene matches: 9. The CDR3 has 15 residues. Germline V gene lookup returns CDR1 SGHVS and CDR2 FQNEAQ. Here the CDR3 DNA reads TGTGCCAGCAGCTTAAGGCGACAGGGCTTCCACGAGCAGTACGTC. It encodes CASSLRRQGFHEQYV.

V is TRBV9 and J is TRBJ2-1; TRBD1 agrees at 7 bases. V was clipped by 5 bases and J by 7 bases; unmatched bases: 6. Germline CDR1 reads SGDLS; CDR2 reads YYNGEE. The CDR3 covers 13 residues. The CDR3 DNA is TGTGCCAGCAGTGGACAGGTTTGGAATGAGCAGTTCTTC. Encoded protein: CASSGQVWNEQFF.

The J gene is TRBJ2-1, the V gene TRBV15; D gene uncertain. The CDR3 contains 13 residues. With 5 bases removed from V and 9 bases from J, the gap between germline ends came to 14 bases. In germline, CDR1 is LNHNV, CDR2 YYDKDF (reference sequence). CDR3 DNA sequence: TGTGCCACCAGCGACCGCTCTGGAACTGAGCAGTTCTTC. Residues: CATSDRSGTEQFF. Drawing the rest from reference TRBV15 and TRBJ2-1, the complete variable domain is DAMVIQNPRYQVTQFGKPVTLSCSQTLNHNVMYWYQQKSSQAPKLLFHYYDKDFNNEADTPDNFQSRRPNTSFCFLDIRSPGLGDTAMYLCATSDRSGTEQFFGPGTRLTVL.

In its sample, this clone was seen once. The chain links TRBV5-6 to TRBJ1-2, with 10 bases aligning to TRBD1. CDR1 and CDR2 from the germline V gene are SGHDT and YYEEEE. J was trimmed by 6 bases and V by 3 bases; bases with no gene match: 8. The CDR3 contains 15 residues. CDR3 region: CASSSGDRGYDGYTF. In DNA form, the CDR3 reads TGTGCCAGCAGCTCGGGGGACAGGGGATACGATGGCTACACCTTC.

The chain recombines TRBV5-1 with TRBJ1-6; the D gene is possibly TRBD1 (5 bases). Germline V gene data show CDR1 as SGHRS and CDR2 as YFSETQ. This CDR3 has 14 amino acids. V lost 4 bases and J 8 bases, leaving 13 bases between the germline ends. The CDR3 region has the DNA TGCGCCAGCAGCCTTTGGGGGTCGGATTCACCCCTCCACTTT. It encodes CASSLWGSDSPLHF.

The sample holds one count of this clone. The chain combines TRBV4-1 with TRBJ1-6; D is undetermined. The CDR3 sequence is 16 residues long. The ends were cut back, 4 bases at V and 2 bases at J, with 12 bases in the middle. Looked up from germline, CDR1 is MGHRA and CDR2 is YSYEKL. DNA of the CDR3: TGCGCCAGCAGCCCCGTTGGGGAGACCTATAATTCACCCCTCCACTTT. Amino acids: CASSPVGETYNSPLHF.

The chain links TRBV28 to TRBJ1-5, with D possibly being TRBD1 (5 bases). Germline lookup yields CDR1 MDHEN and CDR2 SYDVKM. Trimming left V 10 bases short and J 2 bases short, with 12 bases between. The CDR3 runs to 13 residues. CDR3: CATWGGGNQPQHF. For the CDR3, the DNA is TGTGCCACCTGGGGGGGAGGCAATCAGCCCCAGCATTTT.

The CDR3 nucleotides read TGTGCCAGCAGTTCTGACAGTATCTCGCCCTTTAGTGAGCAGTTCTTC. Amino acid sequence: CASSSDSISPFSEQFF. The chain carries TRBV6-5 and TRBJ2-1, with TRBD1 as a possible D gene (5 bases). The CDR3 has 16 residues. V lost 4 bases and J lost 9, with 22 bases in between. The germline V gene encodes CDR1 MNHEY and CDR2 SVGAGI.

The chain uses TRBV27 and TRBJ1-2; D is unresolved. This CDR3 comprises 15 residues. Per germline, CDR1 MNHEY and CDR2 SMNVEV (reference sequence). The V and J ends lost 5 bases and 0 bases respectively, with 13 bases between them. CDR3: CASSPRRRPNYGYTF. Written as DNA, the CDR3 is TGTGCCAGCAGTCCCCGTAGGAGACCTAACTATGGCTACACCTTC.